A single T cell receptor (beta chain) is shown here with its context. This sample stems from a study of beta chain features in type 1 diabetes. CDR3 length: 14 residues. The V segment lost 1 base and the J segment 6 bases; nucleotides outside the gene matches: 5. The germline CDR1 and CDR2 sequences are SGHTA and FQGNSA. CD4+ cells of the naive, central memory, regulatory and stem cell-like memory types were sorted via CD45RO/CCR7/CD25/CD127/CD95/CD27. Sorted populations all exceeded 95% purity. Reverse transcribing all isolated RNA meant expressed TCRB transcripts were sequenced. Here immunoSEQ multiplex PCR was the method, and the copy in TCRdb shows in-frame clones only, minus some. Here the sample spans 300,000 to 450,000 clones, around a fifth being singletons.

The receptor was isolated from a woman under 30 in good health. The sample taken for sequencing was naive CD4+ T cells from blood. V usage is TRBV7-2 and J usage is TRBJ2-7; 8 bases match TRBD1. Here the CDR3 DNA reads TGTGCCAGCAGCTTAGGGGACAGGCCGTTCGAGCAGTACTTC. This gives the protein CASSLGDRPFEQYF.